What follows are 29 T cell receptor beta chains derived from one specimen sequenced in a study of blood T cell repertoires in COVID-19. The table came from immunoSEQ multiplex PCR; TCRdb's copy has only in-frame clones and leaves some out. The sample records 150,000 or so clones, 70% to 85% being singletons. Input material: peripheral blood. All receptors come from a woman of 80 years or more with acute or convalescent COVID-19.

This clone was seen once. As DNA, the CDR3 is TGCGCCAGCAGCCCCGGGACTAGCGGGATACTGGAGCAGTTCTTC. It is translated as CASSPGTSGILEQFF. This chain joins TRBV5-1 and TRBJ2-1; 13 nucleotides align to TRBD2. V dropped 4 bases and J dropped 10; count of bases not matched to a gene: 8. CDR1 and CDR2 from the germline V gene are SGHRS and YFSETQ. CDR3 length: 15 amino acids.

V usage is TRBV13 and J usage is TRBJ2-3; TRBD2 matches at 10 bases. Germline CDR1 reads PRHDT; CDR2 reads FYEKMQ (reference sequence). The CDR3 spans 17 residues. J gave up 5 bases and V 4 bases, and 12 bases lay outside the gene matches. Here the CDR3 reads CASSSFSTSGKGDTQYF. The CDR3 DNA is TGTGCCAGCAGCTCCTTCTCCACTAGCGGGAAGGGAGATACGCAGTATTTT.

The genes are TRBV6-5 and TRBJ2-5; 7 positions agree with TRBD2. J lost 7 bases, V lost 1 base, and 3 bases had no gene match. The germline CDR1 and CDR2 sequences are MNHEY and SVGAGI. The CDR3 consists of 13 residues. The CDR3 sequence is CASSYWREGTQYF. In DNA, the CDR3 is TGTGCCAGCAGTTACTGGAGGGAGGGGACCCAGTACTTC.

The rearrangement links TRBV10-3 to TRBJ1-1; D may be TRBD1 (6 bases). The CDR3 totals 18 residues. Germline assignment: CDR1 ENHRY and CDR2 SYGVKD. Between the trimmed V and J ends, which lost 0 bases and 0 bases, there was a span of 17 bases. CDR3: CAISESGVHRELNTEAFF. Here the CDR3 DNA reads TGTGCCATCAGTGAGTCAGGAGTTCACAGGGAGTTGAACACTGAAGCTTTCTTT.

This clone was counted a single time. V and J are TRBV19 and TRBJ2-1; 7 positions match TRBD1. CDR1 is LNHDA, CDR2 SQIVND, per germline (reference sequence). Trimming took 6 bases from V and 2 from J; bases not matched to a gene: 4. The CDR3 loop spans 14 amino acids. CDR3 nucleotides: TGTGCCAGTAGCCCTCAGGGGGCCTACAATGAGCAGTTCTTC. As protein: CASSPQGAYNEQFF.

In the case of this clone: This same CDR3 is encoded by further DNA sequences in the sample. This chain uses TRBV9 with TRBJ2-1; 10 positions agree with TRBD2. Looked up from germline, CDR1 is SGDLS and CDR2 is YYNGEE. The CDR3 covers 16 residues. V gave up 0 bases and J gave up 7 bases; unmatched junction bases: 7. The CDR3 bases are TGTGCCAGCAGCGTAGGATCCAGCGGGAGGGGGAATGAGCAGTTCTTC. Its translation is CASSVGSSGRGNEQFF.

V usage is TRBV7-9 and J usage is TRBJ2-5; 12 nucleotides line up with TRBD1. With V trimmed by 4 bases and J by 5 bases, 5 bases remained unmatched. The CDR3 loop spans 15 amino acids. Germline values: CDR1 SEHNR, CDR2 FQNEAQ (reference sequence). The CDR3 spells CASSSGTGGWETQYF. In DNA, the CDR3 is TGTGCCAGCAGCTCCGGGACAGGGGGCTGGGAGACCCAGTACTTC.

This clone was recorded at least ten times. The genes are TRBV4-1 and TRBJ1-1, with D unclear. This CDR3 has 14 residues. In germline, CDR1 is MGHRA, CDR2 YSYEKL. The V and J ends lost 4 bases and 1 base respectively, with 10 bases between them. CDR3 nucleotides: TGCGCCAGCAGCCCCCTGGAGCCGAACACTGAAGCTTTCTTT. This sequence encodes CASSPLEPNTEAFF.

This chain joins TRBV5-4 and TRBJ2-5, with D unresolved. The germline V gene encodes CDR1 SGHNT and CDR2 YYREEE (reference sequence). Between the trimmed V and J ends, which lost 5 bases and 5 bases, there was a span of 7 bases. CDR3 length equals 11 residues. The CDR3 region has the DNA TGTGCCAGCAGGTTCAGGGAGACCCAGTACTTC. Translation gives CASRFRETQYF. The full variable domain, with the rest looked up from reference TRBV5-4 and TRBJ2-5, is ETGVTQSPTHLIKTRGQQVTLRCSSQSGHNTVSWYQQALGQGPQFIFQYYREEENGRGNFPPRFSGLQFPNYSSELNVNALELDDSALYLCASRFRETQYFGPGTRLLVL.

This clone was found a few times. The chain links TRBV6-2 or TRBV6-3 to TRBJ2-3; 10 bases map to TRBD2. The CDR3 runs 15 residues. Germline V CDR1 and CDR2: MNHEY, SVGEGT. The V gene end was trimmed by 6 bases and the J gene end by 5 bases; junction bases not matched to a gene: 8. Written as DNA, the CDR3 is TGTGCCAGCAGCCTCGGGACTAGCGATCAAGATACGCAGTATTTT. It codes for CASSLGTSDQDTQYF.

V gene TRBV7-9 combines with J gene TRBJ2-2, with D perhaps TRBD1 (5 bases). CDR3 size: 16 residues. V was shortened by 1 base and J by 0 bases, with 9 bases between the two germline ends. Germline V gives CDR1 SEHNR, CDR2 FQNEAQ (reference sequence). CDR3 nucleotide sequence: TGTGCCAGCAGCTTAGTGGACACCGCGAACACCGGGGAGCTGTTTTTT. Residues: CASSLVDTANTGELFF.

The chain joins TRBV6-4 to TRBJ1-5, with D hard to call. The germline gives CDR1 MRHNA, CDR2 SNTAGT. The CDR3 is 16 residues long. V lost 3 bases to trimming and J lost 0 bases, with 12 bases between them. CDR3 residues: CASSEQIQDSNQPQHF. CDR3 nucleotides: TGTGCCAGCAGTGAACAGATCCAGGATAGCAATCAGCCCCAGCATTTT.

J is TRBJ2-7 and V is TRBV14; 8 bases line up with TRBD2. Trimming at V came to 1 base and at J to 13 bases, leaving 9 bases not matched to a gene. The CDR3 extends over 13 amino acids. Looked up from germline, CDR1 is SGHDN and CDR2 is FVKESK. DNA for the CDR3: TGTGCCAGCAGCCAAGGGTACGGGAGGGCCCCATACTTC. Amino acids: CASSQGYGRAPYF.

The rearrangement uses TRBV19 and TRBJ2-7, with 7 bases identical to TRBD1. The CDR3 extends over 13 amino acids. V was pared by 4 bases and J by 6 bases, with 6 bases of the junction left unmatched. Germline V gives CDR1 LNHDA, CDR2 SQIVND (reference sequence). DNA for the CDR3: TGTGCCAGTAGTACGACAGGGACCGGCGAGCAGTACTTC. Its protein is CASSTTGTGEQYF.

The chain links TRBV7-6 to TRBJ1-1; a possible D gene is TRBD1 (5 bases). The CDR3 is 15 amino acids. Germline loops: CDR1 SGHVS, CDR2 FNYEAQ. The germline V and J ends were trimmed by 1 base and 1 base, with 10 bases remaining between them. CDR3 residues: CASSLEGARNTEAFF. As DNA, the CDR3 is TGTGCCAGCAGCTTAGAAGGGGCAAGGAACACTGAAGCTTTCTTT.

The CDR3 loop is CASRLRRGGGYTF. As DNA, the CDR3 is TGTGCCAGCAGACTAAGGAGGGGCGGGGGCTACACCTTC. The chain couples TRBV12-3 or TRBV12-4 to TRBJ1-2; weak D call: TRBD1 (5 bases). The CDR3 runs to 13 residues. Trimming took 6 bases from V and 8 from J, leaving 16 bases between them.

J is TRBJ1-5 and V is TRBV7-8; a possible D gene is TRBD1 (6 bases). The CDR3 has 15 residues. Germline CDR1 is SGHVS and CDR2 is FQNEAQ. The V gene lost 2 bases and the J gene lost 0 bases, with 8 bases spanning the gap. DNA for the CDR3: TGTGCCAGCAGCTTACAGGGGTTTAGCAATCAGCCCCAGCATTTT. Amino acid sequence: CASSLQGFSNQPQHF. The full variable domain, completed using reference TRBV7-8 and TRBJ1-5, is GAGVSQSPRYKVAKRGQDVALRCDPISGHVSLFWYQQALGQGPEFLTYFQNEAQLDKSGLPSDRFFAERPEGSVSTLKIQRTQQEDSAVYLCASSLQGFSNQPQHFGDGTRLSIL.

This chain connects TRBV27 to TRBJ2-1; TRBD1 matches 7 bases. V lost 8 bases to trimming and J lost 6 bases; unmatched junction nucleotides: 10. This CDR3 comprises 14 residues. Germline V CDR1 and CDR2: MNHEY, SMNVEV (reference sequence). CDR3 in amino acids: CASGTEGAINEQFF. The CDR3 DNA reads TGTGCCAGCGGGACAGAGGGGGCGATCAATGAGCAGTTCTTC.

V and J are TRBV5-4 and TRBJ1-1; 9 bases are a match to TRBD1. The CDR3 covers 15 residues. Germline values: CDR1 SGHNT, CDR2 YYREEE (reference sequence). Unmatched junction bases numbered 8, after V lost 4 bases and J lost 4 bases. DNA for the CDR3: TGTGCCAGCAGCCCCTCCCGACAGGGGGTCACTGAAGCTTTCTTT. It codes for CASSPSRQGVTEAFF.

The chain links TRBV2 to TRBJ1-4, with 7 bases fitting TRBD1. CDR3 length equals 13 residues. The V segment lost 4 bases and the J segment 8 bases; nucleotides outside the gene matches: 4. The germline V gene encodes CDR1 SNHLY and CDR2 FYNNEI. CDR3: CASSVQGREKLFF. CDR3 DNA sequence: TGTGCCAGCAGTGTACAGGGGCGGGAAAAACTGTTTTTT.

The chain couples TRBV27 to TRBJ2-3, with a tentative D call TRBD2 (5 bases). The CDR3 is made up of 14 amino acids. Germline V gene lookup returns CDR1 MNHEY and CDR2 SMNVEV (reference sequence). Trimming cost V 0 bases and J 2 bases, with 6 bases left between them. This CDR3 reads CASSLSTNTDTQYF. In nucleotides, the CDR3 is TGTGCCAGCAGTTTATCGACTAACACAGATACGCAGTATTTT.

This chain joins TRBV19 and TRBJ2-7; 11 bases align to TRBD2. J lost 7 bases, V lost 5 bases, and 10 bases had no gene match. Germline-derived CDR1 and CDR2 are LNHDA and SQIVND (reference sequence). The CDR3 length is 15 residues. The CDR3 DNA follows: TGTGCCAGTAGTCCAGGACTAGCGGGTTGGGGAGAGCAGTACTTC. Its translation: CASSPGLAGWGEQYF.

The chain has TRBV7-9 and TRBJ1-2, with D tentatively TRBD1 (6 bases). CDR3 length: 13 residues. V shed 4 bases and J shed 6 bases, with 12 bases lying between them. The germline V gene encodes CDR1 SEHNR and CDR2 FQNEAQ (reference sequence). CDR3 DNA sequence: TGTGCCAGCAGCTCGCAACAGGGACATGGCTACACCTTC. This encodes CASSSQQGHGYTF.

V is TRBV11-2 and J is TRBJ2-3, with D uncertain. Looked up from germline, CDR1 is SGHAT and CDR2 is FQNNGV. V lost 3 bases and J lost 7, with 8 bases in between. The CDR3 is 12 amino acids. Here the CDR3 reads CASSFEPNTQYF. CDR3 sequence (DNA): TGTGCCAGCAGCTTCGAGCCTAATACGCAGTATTTT.

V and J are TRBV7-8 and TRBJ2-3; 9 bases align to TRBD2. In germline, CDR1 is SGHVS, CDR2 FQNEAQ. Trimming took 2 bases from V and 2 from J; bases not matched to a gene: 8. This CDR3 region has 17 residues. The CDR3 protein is CASSLLVAGVPTDTQYF. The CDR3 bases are TGTGCCAGCAGCTTATTGGTAGCGGGAGTCCCCACAGATACGCAGTATTTT.

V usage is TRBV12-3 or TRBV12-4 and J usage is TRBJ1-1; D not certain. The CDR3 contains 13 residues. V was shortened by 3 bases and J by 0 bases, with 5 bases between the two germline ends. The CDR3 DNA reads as TGTGCCAGCAGTTTGCGGCTGAACACTGAAGCTTTCTTT. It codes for CASSLRLNTEAFF.

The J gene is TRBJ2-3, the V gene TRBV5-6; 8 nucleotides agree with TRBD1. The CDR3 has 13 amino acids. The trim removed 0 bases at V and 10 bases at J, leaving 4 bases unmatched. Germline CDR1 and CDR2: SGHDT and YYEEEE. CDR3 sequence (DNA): TGTGCCAGCAGCTTGGACAGGGGGGATGCGCAGTATTTT. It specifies CASSLDRGDAQYF.

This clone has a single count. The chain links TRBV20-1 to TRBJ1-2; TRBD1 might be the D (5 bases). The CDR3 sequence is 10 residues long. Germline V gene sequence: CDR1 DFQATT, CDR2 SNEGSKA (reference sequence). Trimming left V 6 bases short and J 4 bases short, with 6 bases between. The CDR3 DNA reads TGCAGTGCGGGGCCCTATGGCTACACCTTC. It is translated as CSAGPYGYTF.

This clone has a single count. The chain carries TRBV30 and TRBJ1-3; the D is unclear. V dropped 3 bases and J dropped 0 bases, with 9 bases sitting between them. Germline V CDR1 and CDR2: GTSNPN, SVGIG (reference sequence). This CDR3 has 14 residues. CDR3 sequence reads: CAWRYGNSGNTIYF. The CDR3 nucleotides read TGTGCCTGGAGGTACGGGAACTCTGGAAACACCATATATTTT.